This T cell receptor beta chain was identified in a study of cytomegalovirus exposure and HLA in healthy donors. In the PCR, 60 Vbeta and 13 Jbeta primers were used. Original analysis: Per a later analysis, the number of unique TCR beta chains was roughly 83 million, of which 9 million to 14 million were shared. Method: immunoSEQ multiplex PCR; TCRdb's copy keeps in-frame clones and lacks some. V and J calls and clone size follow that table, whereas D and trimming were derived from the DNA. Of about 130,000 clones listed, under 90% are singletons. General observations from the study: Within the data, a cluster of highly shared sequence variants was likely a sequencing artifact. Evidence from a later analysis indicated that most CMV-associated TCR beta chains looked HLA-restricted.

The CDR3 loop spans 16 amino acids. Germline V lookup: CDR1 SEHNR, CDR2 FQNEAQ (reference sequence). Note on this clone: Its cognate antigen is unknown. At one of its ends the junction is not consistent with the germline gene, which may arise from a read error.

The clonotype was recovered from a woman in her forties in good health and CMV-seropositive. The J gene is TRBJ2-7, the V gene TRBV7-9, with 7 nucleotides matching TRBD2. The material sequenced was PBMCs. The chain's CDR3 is CSSSFRGRGSSYEQYF. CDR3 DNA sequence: TGTTCCAGCAGCTTCCGGGGGAGGGGAAGCTCCTACGAGCAGTACTTC.